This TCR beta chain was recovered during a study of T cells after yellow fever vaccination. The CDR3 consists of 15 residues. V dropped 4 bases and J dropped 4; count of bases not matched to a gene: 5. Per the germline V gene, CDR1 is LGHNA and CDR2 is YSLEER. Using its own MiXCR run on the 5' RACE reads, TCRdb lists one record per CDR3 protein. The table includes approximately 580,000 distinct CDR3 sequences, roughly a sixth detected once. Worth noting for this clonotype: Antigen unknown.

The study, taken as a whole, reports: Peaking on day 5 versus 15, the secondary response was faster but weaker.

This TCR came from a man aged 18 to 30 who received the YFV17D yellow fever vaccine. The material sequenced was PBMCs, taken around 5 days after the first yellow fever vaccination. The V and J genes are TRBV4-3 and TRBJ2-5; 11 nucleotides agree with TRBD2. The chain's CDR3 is CASSRGLAVRETQYF. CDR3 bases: TGCGCCAGCAGCCGGGGACTAGCGGTCCGAGAGACCCAGTACTTC.